The T cell receptor (beta chain) under discussion was sequenced for a study of blood T cell repertoires in COVID-19. In the study overall: T cells, B-cell-depleted T cells, or PBMCs supplied cDNA or gDNA.

Trimming took 3 bases from V and 5 from J; bases not matched to a gene: 5. This CDR3 has 15 amino acids. Germline V CDR1 and CDR2: LNHDA, SQIVND (reference sequence). This study enrolled people aged about 18 to 90 from about 24 US geographic areas. This clone occurred once. Authors' processing steps: The assay estimated nucleated cells by amplifying reference gene primers. The repertoire was sequenced with immunoSEQ multiplex PCR; TCRdb's copy has only in-frame clones and lacks some. The V and J calls and clone size come from that table; D and trimming were worked out from the DNA. Seen here are some 170,000 clones, roughly 87% observed once, and the top ten hold 1% to 1.5%.

Sequencing was performed on PBMCs or T cells enriched from blood (not recorded which). This chain joins TRBV19 and TRBJ1-5; 9 nucleotides match TRBD1. This TCR derives from a human donor with acute COVID-19. The donor label of this sample is uncertain. CDR3 sequence reads: CASSMNRQGDQPQHF. DNA of the CDR3: TGTGCCAGTAGTATGAACCGACAGGGGGATCAGCCCCAGCATTTT. The full variable domain, its missing parts supplied by reference TRBV19 and TRBJ1-5, is DGGITQSPKYLFRKEGQNVTLSCEQNLNHDAMYWYRQDPGQGLRLIYYSQIVNDFQKGDIAEGYSVSREKKESFPLTVTSAQKNPTAFYLCASSMNRQGDQPQHFGDGTRLSIL.